This entry describes one TCR beta chain. The data originate from a study of control samples from healthy donors and cancer patients. Germline CDR1 SEHNR, CDR2 FQNEAQ (reference sequence). CDR3 length: 15 residues. Trimming removed 1 base from V and 4 bases from J, with 10 bases in between. Repertoires were generated with immunoSEQ multiplex PCR, while TCRdb's copy carries only in-frame clones and drops some. The sample holds 150,000 to 200,000 clones, almost 90% seen once. Sequences were obtained from blood. The J gene is TRBJ2-2, the V gene TRBV7-9; possibly TRBD1 or TRBD2 for D (5 bases each). This receptor was taken from a woman younger than 45 in good health. The CDR3 DNA follows: TGTGCCAGCAGCTTAGGGGCAGGGAGCACCGGGGAGCTGTTTTTT. Translated, it gives CASSLGAGSTGELFF.